What follows are 3 T cell receptor beta chains derived from one specimen sequenced in a study of blood T cell repertoires in COVID-19. Sequencing used immunoSEQ multiplex PCR; TCRdb keeps in-frame clones, though not all of them. The sample yields approximately 350,000 clones, 89% seen once. Sequencing was performed on peripheral blood. All receptors derive from a woman aged 25-40 years with COVID-19, enrolled during active disease.

V is TRBV25-1 and J is TRBJ2-1, with 7 positions matching TRBD2. Germline CDR1 reads MGHDK; CDR2 reads SYGVNS. The length of the CDR3 is 15 residues. The J segment lost 2 bases and the V segment lost 1 base, leaving 2 bases of the junction unmatched. This CDR3 reads CASSEFGGTYNEQFF. The CDR3 coding sequence is TGTGCCAGCAGTGAATTCGGGGGGACCTACAATGAGCAGTTCTTC.

This chain joins TRBV2 and TRBJ1-2; D is possibly TRBD1 (5 bases). Germline V CDR1 and CDR2: SNHLY, FYNNEI. CDR3 length: 12 residues. Between the trimmed V and J ends, which lost 6 bases and 5 bases, there was a span of 10 bases. The CDR3 nucleotides are TGTGCCAGCAGAACTGACAGATATGGCTACACCTTC. Protein sequence: CASRTDRYGYTF.

This chain connects TRBV14 to TRBJ2-7, with 11 bases fitting TRBD1. Germline CDR1 and CDR2: SGHDN and FVKESK. After removal of 4 bases from V and 6 bases from J, the junction contained 8 bases not matched to a gene. The CDR3 is 15 residues long. In nucleotides, the CDR3 is TGTGCCAGCAGCCTCGGGACAGGGGGTAATAGCGAGCAGTACGTC. Residues: CASSLGTGGNSEQYV.